This passage covers 3 T cell receptor beta chains from one sample sequenced in a study of regulatory T cells. Study-wide results and caveats: Hydrophobic residues at CDR3 positions 6 and 7 were enriched in conventional CD4+ T cells of CD3G-deficient patients.

Their cognate antigens are unknown. The primer mix had 52 TRBV and 13 TRBJ primers. Libraries were prepared by immunoSEQ multiplex PCR; TCRdb keeps only in-frame clonotypes and omits some of them. The sample carries over 30,000 clones, roughly 93% recorded once. The sample consisted of conventional CD4+ T cells sorted from blood. All receptors come from a child aged 2-9 years with CD3G deficiency.

The chain links TRBV6-1 to TRBJ2-6; D not resolved. V was pared by 1 base and J by 2 bases, with 6 bases between. The germline gives CDR1 MNHNS, CDR2 SASEGT. The CDR3 contains 15 residues. CDR3 DNA sequence: TGTGCCAGCAGTGAAGATAGGCCTGGGGCCAACGTCCTGACTTTC. Its translation: CASSEDRPGANVLTF.

The chain joins TRBV5-1 to TRBJ2-7, with TRBD2 matching over 14 bases. V gave up 4 bases and J gave up 1 base; unmatched junction bases: 4. Germline lookup yields CDR1 SGHRS and CDR2 YFSETQ. The CDR3 runs 16 residues. CDR3 sequence reads: CASSPGTSGRSYEQYF. The CDR3 region has the DNA TGCGCCAGCAGCCCAGGGACTAGCGGGAGATCCTACGAGCAGTACTTC.

The rearrangement uses TRBV6-1 and TRBJ1-2; 9 bases are shared with TRBD1. The J segment lost 3 bases and the V segment lost 6 bases, leaving 2 bases of the junction unmatched. The CDR3 totals 13 residues. Germline-derived CDR1 and CDR2 are MNHNS and SASEGT. The CDR3 DNA is TGTGCCAGCAGGAGGACAGGGGACTATGGCTACACCTTC. As protein: CASRRTGDYGYTF.